A selection of T cell receptor beta chains follows, all from one sample in a study of cytomegalovirus exposure and HLA in healthy donors. Only in-frame clones appear in the TCRdb table, and some are missing; sequencing was by immunoSEQ multiplex PCR. The table records some 150,000 clones, roughly 91% of them present only once. Sequencing was performed on PBMCs. Receptor source: a young woman in good health and CMV-seropositive. Both conserved end residues are part of each CDR3. A D gene is named only where the DNA matches it firmly. Some rows have no size entry. The others give once, few or many, or a class for an expanded clone.

J gene | clone size | D gene | V gene | CDR3 protein | CDR3 DNA
TRBJ2-3 | - | TRBD2 | TRBV5-8 | CASSLAGAGTSTDTQYF | TGTGCCAGCAGCTTGGCCGGAGCGGGAACTAGCACAGATACGCAGTATTTT
TRBJ1-1 | - | - | TRBV30 | CAWNAGRRKAFF | TGTGCCTGGAACGCGGGACGGCGAAAAGCTTTCTTT
TRBJ2-5 | - | TRBD2 | TRBV7-9 | CASSYLAGAGQTQYF | TGTGCCAGCAGCTACTTAGCTGGAGCGGGGCAGACCCAGTACTTC
TRBJ2-7 | - | - | TRBV18 | CASSPPGITSEQYF | TGTGCCAGCTCGCCTCCGGGAATCACATCCGAGCAGTACTTC
TRBJ1-2 | - | TRBD1 | TRBV7-6 | CASSLETGGVYGYTF | TGTGCCAGCAGCTTAGAAACAGGGGGCGTTTATGGCTACACCTTC
TRBJ1-1 | - | - | TRBV29-1 | CSVRGGDVNTEAFF | TGCAGCGTCCGGGGGGGGGATGTGAACACTGAAGCTTTCTTT
TRBJ2-2 | - | - | TRBV4-3 | CASSPARGWDTGELFF | TGCGCCAGCAGCCCAGCTAGGGGGTGGGACACCGGGGAGCTGTTTTTT
TRBJ2-6 | - | - | TRBV28 | CASGPLVGVSGANVLTF | TGTGCCAGCGGGCCCCTGGTCGGGGTATCTGGGGCCAACGTCCTGACTTTC
TRBJ2-2 | - | - | TRBV5-1 | CASTPMAGDTGELFF | TGCGCCAGCACCCCTATGGCGGGCGACACCGGGGAGCTGTTTTTT
TRBJ1-1 | - | TRBD1 | TRBV19 | CASSISPGGRMNTEAFF | TGTGCCAGTAGTATATCCCCAGGGGGTAGGATGAACACTGAAGCTTTCTTT
TRBJ1-3 | - | - | TRBV6-5 | CASSYGGGRGNTIYF | TGTGCCAGCAGTTACGGGGGGGGACGAGGAAACACCATATATTTT
TRBJ2-3 | - | - | TRBV30 | CAWTLGVPGGTDTQYF | TGTGCCTGGACATTGGGAGTCCCTGGGGGCACAGATACGCAGTATTTT
TRBJ1-4 | few | - | TRBV19 | CASSYQMNEKLFF | TGTGCCAGTAGTTACCAGATGAATGAAAAACTGTTTTTT
TRBJ2-3 | - | TRBD1 | TRBV19 | CASSLRTGNTDTQYF | TGTGCCAGTAGTCTTCGGACAGGGAACACAGATACGCAGTATTTT
TRBJ2-1 | - | TRBD1 | TRBV15 | CATSSGPGTDLYNEQFF | TGTGCCACCAGCAGTGGACCCGGGACAGACCTCTACAATGAGCAGTTCTTC
TRBJ2-6 | - | TRBD1 | TRBV4-1 | CASSQPTGVSGANVLTF | TGCGCCAGCAGCCAGCCGACAGGGGTCTCTGGGGCCAACGTCCTGACTTTC
TRBJ2-3 | - | - | TRBV6-4 | CASSADSSTDTQYF | TGTGCCAGCAGCGCCGACTCGAGCACAGATACGCAGTATTTT
TRBJ1-2 | - | - | TRBV5-1 | CASTQEAGIDGYTF | TGCGCCAGCACTCAGGAGGCGGGGATCGATGGCTACACCTTC
TRBJ1-5 | - | - | TRBV5-4 | CASSLKGDGSNQPQHF | TGTGCCAGCAGCTTGAAGGGGGACGGGAGCAATCAGCCCCAGCATTTT
TRBJ2-7 | - | - | TRBV5-5 | CASSLGVTGGSEYEQYF | TGTGCCAGCAGCTTGGGGGTGACAGGCGGGAGTGAGTACGAGCAGTACTTC
TRBJ2-2 | once | TRBD2 | TRBV5-1 | CASERERTGELFF | TGCGCCAGCGAGCGGGAGCGCACCGGGGAGCTGTTTTTT
TRBJ1-2 | - | TRBD1 | TRBV10-2 | CASSETGTGAHGYTF | TGCGCCAGCAGTGAGACCGGGACAGGGGCCCATGGCTACACCTTC
TRBJ2-2 | - | TRBD1 | TRBV6-5 | CASSRRTGGAGELFF | TGTGCCAGCAGCCGAAGGACAGGGGGTGCCGGGGAGCTGTTTTTT
TRBJ1-1 | - | - | TRBV6-6 | CASSYEGWYTEAFF | TGTGCCAGCAGTTACGAGGGTTGGTACACTGAAGCTTTCTTT
TRBJ1-2 | - | TRBD1 | TRBV6-5 | CASSMTGAFPTGYTF | TGTGCCAGCAGTATGACAGGGGCGTTCCCCACTGGCTACACCTTC
TRBJ2-2 | - | - | TRBV7-2 | CASSITGHNTGELFF | TGTGCCAGCAGCATAACGGGACACAACACCGGGGAGCTGTTTTTT
TRBJ2-1 | - | TRBD2 | TRBV29-1 | CSVERGASGSSSYNEQFF | TGCAGCGTTGAAAGGGGGGCTAGCGGGAGTAGCTCCTACAATGAGCAGTTCTTC
TRBJ2-2 | - | TRBD1 | TRBV2 | CASSERGQGTGELFF | TGTGCCAGCAGTGAGCGGGGACAGGGTACCGGGGAGCTGTTTTTT
TRBJ1-1 | - | - | TRBV10-3 | CAIKAGGKFGTEAFF | TGTGCCATCAAGGCGGGGGGCAAATTCGGCACTGAAGCTTTCTTT
TRBJ1-2 | - | - | TRBV4-1 | CASSQDRGRQTYGYTF | TGCGCCAGCAGCCAAGATAGAGGTAGACAGACCTATGGCTACACCTTC
TRBJ2-1 | - | TRBD2 | TRBV9 | CASSPGLAGYYNEQFF | TGTGCCAGCAGCCCAGGGCTAGCGGGATACTACAATGAGCAGTTCTTC
TRBJ1-2 | - | TRBD1 | TRBV27 | CASSLRGQGAGYTF | TGTGCCAGCAGTTTACGGGGACAGGGGGCTGGCTACACCTTC
TRBJ2-1 | - | TRBD2 | TRBV4-1 | CASSPDSGRDEQFF | TGCGCCAGCAGCCCCGATAGCGGGAGGGATGAGCAGTTCTTC
TRBJ2-3 | - | - | TRBV12-5 | CASGLIQDTQYF | TGTGCTAGTGGTTTGATCCAAGATACGCAGTATTTT
TRBJ1-3 | - | - | TRBV13 | CASRLTGESGNTIYF | TGTGCCAGCAGGCTCACTGGGGAGTCTGGAAACACCATATATTTT
TRBJ2-1 | - | TRBD2 | TRBV7-8 | CASSPGLAGEFSYNEQFF | TGTGCCAGCAGCCCGGGACTAGCGGGGGAGTTCTCCTACAATGAGCAGTTCTTC
TRBJ2-1 | - | - | TRBV4-1 | CASSQVSPNEQFF | TGCGCCAGCAGCCAAGTCTCTCCGAATGAGCAGTTCTTC
TRBJ2-1 | - | TRBD2 | TRBV14 | CASSQEPGGRGVNEQFF | TGTGCCAGCAGCCAAGAACCGGGAGGGAGAGGAGTCAATGAGCAGTTCTTC
TRBJ2-7 | - | TRBD1 | TRBV5-1 | CASSLTGGALYEQYF | TGCGCCAGCAGCTTAACAGGGGGCGCCCTCTACGAGCAGTACTTC
TRBJ2-1 | - | - | TRBV6-4 | CASSDEGGAYNEQFF | TGTGCCAGCAGTGACGAAGGAGGAGCCTACAATGAGCAGTTCTTC
TRBJ2-1 | few | TRBD2 | TRBV4-1 | CASSQRLAGSEQFF | TGCGCCAGCAGCCAAAGACTAGCGGGAAGTGAGCAGTTCTTC
TRBJ2-7 | many | - | TRBV7-2 | CASSLAADRSNEQYF | TGTGCCAGCAGCTTAGCCGCCGACAGGTCTAACGAGCAGTACTTC
TRBJ2-5 | - | - | TRBV19 | CASSIDVGGAGETQYF | TGTGCCAGTAGTATAGACGTCGGCGGGGCTGGGGAGACCCAGTACTTC
TRBJ2-7 | - | - | TRBV9 | CASSSRSNYEQYF | TGTGCCAGCAGCTCCCGGAGCAACTACGAGCAGTACTTC
TRBJ2-7 | - | TRBD2 | TRBV7-2 | CASRWGGSFEQYF | TGTGCCAGCCGATGGGGCGGGAGTTTCGAGCAGTACTTC